This T cell receptor (beta chain) was found in a study of cytomegalovirus exposure and HLA in healthy donors. PCR involved 60 Vbeta and 13 Jbeta primers. The data were produced by immunoSEQ multiplex PCR, yet TCRdb's version contains in-frame clones alone and is incomplete. Of more than 85,000 clones listed, 86% are singletons. There were likely unrecorded immune exposures, though donors were nominally healthy when sampled. The CDR3 is made up of 11 amino acids. The ends were cut back, 0 bases at V and 8 bases at J, with 3 bases in the middle. The germline V gene encodes CDR1 SGHTS and CDR2 YDEGEE. Regarding this clone: The antigen is unknown.

Study-wide results and caveats: Among TCR beta chains, those listed as cytomegalovirus-associated numbered some 170. A prior analysis recorded that most TCR beta V segments were productive about 87% or about 30% of the time.

This TCR was sampled from a man between 40 and 49 years old in good health and CMV-seronegative. Sequencing used PBMCs. This rearrangement joins TRBV5-8 to TRBJ2-1; no reliable D call. The CDR3 region is CASSLAYEQFF. The CDR3 DNA reads TGTGCCAGCAGCTTGGCCTATGAGCAGTTCTTC.